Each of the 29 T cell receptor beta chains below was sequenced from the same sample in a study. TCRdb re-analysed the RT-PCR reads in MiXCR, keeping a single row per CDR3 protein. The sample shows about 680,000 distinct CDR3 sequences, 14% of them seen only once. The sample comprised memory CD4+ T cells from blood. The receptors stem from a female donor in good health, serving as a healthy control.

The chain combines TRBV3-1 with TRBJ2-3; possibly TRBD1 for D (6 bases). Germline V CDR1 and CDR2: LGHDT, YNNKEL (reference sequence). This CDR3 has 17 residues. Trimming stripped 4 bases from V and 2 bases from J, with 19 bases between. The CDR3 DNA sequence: TGTGCCAGCAGCCCAACACCGGGACAAAGCTTCACAGATACGCAGTATTTT. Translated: CASSPTPGQSFTDTQYF.

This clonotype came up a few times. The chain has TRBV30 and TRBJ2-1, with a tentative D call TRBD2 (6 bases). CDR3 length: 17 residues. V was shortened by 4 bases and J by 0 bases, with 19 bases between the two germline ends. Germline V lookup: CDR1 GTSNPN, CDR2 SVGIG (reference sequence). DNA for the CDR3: TGTGCCTGGACGGTCGGATTAGCGGAACGCTCCTACAATGAGCAGTTCTTC. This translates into CAWTVGLAERSYNEQFF.

The CDR3 reads CASSLARGQTDTQYF. DNA of the CDR3: TGTGCCAGCAGTTTAGCTAGGGGGCAAACAGATACGCAGTATTTT. The rearrangement joins TRBV12-3 or TRBV12-4 to TRBJ2-3, with TRBD1 matching 7 bases. V was pared by 0 bases and J by 3 bases, with 3 bases of the junction left unmatched. This CDR3 is 15 amino acids long.

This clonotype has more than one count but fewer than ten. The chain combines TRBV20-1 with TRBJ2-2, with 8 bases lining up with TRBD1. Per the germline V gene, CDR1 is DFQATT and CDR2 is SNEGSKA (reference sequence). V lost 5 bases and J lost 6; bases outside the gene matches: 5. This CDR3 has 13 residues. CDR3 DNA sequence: TGCAGTGCTTCGGACAGGGTGGCCGGGGAGCTGTTTTTT. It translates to CSASDRVAGELFF.

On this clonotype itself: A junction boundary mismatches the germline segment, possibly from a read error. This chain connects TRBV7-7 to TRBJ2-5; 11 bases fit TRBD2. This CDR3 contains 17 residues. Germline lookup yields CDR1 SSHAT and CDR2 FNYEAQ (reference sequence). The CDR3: CASSLGGTSGDQETQYF. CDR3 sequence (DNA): TGTGCTAGCAGCTTAGGCGGGACTAGCGGAGATCAAGAGACCCAGTACTTC.

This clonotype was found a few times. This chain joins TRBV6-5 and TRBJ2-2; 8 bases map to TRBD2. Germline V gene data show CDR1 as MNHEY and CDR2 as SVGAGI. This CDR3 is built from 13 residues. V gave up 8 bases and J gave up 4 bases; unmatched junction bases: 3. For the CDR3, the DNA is TGTGCCAGCGCCCGGGAGGGCACCGGGGAGCTGTTTTTT. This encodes CASAREGTGELFF.

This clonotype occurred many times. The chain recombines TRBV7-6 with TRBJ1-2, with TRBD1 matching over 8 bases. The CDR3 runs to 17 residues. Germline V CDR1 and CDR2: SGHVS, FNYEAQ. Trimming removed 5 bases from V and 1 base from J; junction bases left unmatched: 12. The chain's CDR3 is CASSAGTGQRLNYGYTF. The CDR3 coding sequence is TGTGCCAGCAGCGCAGGGACAGGCCAAAGACTTAACTATGGCTACACCTTC.

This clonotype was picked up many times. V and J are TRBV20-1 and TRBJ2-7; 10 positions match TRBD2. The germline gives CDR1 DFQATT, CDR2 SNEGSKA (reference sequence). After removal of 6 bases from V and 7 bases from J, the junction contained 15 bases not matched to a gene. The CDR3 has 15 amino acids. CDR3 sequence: CSAIRASGRALEQYF. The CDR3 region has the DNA TGCAGTGCCATCCGTGCTAGCGGGAGAGCTTTGGAGCAGTACTTC.

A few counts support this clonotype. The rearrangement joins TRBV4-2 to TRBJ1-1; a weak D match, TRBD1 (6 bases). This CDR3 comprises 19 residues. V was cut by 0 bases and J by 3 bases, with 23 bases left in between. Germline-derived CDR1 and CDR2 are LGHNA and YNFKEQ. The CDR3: CASSQDLQGGLRADTEAFF. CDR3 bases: TGTGCCAGCAGCCAAGACCTACAGGGCGGGTTGCGGGCGGACACTGAAGCTTTCTTT.

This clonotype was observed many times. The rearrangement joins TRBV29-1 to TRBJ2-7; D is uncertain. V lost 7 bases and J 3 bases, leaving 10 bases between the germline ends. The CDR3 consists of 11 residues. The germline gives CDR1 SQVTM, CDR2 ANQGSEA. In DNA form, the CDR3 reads TGCAGCGCCGGCCCCGTCTACGAGCAGTACTTC. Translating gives CSAGPVYEQYF.

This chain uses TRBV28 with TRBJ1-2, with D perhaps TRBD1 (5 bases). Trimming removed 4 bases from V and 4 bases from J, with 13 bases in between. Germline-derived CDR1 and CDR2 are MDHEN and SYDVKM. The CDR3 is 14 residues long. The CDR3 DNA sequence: TGTGCCAGCAGTTGGGGCAGCGAAAGCTATGGCTACACCTTC. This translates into CASSWGSESYGYTF.

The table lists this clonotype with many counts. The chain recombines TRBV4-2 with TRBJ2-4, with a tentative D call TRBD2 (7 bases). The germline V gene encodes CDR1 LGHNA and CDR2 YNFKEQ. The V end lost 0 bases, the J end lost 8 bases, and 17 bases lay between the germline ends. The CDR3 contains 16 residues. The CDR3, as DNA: TGTGCCAGCAGCCAAGAGGGAGGGGGGCTGATGGACATTCAGTACTTC. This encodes CASSQEGGGLMDIQYF.

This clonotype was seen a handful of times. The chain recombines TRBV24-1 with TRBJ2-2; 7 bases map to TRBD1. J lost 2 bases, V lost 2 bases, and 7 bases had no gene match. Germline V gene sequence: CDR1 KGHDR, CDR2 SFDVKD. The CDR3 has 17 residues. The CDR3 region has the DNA TGTGCCACCAGTGATTCCGCGTTAGGGGGCAACACCGGGGAGCTGTTTTTT. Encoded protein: CATSDSALGGNTGELFF.

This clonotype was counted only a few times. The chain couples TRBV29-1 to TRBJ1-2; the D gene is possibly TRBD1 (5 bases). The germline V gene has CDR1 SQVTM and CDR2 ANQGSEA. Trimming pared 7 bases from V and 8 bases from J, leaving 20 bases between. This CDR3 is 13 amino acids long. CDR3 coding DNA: TGCAGCGAGACCTCCGGGACGGGGGGGGGCTACACCTTC. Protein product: CSETSGTGGGYTF.

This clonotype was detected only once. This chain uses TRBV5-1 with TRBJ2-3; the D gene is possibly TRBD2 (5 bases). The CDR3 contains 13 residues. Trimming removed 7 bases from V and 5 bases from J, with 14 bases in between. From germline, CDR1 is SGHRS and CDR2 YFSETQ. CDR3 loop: CASRYEGEDTQYF. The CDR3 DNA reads TGCGCCAGCCGCTACGAGGGAGAAGATACGCAGTATTTT.

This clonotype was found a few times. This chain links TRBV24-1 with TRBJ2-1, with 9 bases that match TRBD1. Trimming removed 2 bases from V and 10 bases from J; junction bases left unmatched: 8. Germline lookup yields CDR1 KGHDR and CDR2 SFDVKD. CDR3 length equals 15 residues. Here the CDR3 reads CATSDYGQGIWEQFF. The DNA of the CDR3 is TGTGCCACCAGTGATTACGGACAGGGGATATGGGAGCAGTTCTTC.

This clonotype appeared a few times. The CDR3 nucleotides are TGCAGTGCCCAGAGGAGGGACAGTCGAGAGACCCAGTACTTC. The encoded protein is CSAQRRDSRETQYF. The chain joins TRBV20-1 to TRBJ2-5, with D perhaps matching TRBD1 (7 bases). Between the trimmed V and J ends, which lost 6 bases and 4 bases, there was a span of 18 bases. Germline CDR1 DFQATT, CDR2 SNEGSKA (reference sequence). This CDR3 has 14 amino acids.

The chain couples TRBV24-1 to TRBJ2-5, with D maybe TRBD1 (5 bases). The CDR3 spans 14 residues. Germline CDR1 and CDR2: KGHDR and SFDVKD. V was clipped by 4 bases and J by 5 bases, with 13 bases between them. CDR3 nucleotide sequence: TGTGCCACCAGTGACAGGGTAAAGGGGGAGACCCAGTACTTC. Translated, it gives CATSDRVKGETQYF.

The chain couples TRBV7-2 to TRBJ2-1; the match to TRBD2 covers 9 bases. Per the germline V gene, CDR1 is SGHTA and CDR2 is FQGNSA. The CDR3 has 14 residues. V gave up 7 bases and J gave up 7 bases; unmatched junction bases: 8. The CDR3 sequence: CASTPLAGTNEQFF. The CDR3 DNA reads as TGTGCCAGCACCCCCCTAGCGGGGACAAATGAGCAGTTCTTC. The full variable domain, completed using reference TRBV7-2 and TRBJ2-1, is GAGVSQSPSNKVTEKGKDVELRCDPISGHTALYWYRQSLGQGLEFLIYFQGNSAPDKSGLPSDRFSAERTGGSVSTLTIQRTQQEDSAVYLCASTPLAGTNEQFFGPGTRLTVL.

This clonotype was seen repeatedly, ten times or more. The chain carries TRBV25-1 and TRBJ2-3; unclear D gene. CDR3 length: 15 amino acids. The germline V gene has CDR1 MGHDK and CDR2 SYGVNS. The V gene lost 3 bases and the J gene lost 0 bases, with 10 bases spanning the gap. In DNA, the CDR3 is TGTGCCAGCAGTGATCAGAGACGGAGCACAGATACGCAGTATTTT. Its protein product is CASSDQRRSTDTQYF. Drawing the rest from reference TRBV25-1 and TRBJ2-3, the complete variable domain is EADIYQTPRYLVIGTGKKITLECSQTMGHDKMYWYQQDPGMELHLIHYSYGVNSTEKGDLSSESTVSRIRTEHFPLTLESARPSHTSQYLCASSDQRRSTDTQYFGPGTRLTVL.

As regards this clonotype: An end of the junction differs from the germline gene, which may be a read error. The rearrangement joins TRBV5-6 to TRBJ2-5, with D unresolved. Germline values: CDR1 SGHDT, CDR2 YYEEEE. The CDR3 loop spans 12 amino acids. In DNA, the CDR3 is TGTACCAGCAGCTTGATTAAAGAGACCCAGTACTTC. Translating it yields CTSSLIKETQYF.

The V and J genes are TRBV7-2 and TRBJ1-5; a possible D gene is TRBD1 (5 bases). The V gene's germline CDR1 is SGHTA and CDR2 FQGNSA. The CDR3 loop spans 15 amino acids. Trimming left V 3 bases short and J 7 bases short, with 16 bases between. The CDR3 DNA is TGTGCCAGCAGCTTCCGGGGCGGGGGAGGCCAGCCCCAGCATTTT. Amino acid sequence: CASSFRGGGGQPQHF.

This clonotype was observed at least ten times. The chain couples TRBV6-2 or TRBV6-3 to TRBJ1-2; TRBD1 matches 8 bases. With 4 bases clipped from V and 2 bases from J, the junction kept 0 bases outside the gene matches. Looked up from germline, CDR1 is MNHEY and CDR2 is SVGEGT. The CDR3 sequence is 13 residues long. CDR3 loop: CASSWDRNYGYTF. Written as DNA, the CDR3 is TGTGCCAGCAGTTGGGACAGGAACTATGGCTACACCTTC.

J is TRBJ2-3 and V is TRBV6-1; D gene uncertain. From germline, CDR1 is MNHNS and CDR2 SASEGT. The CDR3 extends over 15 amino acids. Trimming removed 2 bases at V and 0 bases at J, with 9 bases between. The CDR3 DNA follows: TGTGCCAGCAGTGAACGTTGGGGTAGCACAGATACGCAGTATTTT. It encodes CASSERWGSTDTQYF.

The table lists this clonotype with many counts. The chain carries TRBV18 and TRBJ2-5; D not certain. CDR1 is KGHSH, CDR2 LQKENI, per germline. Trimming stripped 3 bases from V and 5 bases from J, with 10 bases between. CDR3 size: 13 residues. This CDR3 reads CASSPGGDETQYF. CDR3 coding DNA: TGTGCCAGCTCACCCGGCGGCGACGAGACCCAGTACTTC.

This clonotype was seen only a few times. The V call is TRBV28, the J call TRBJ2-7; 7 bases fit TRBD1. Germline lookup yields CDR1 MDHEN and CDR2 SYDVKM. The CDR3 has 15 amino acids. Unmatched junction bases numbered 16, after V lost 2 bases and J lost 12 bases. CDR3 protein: CASSLTQGGLPSMYF. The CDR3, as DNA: TGTGCCAGCAGTTTAACCCAAGGGGGCCTACCGAGCATGTACTTC.

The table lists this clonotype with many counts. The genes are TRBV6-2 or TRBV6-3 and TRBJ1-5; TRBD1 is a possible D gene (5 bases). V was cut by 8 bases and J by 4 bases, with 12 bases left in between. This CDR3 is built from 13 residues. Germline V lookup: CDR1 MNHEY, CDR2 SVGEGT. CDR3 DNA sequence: TGTGCCAGCGAGGACCCAGGGAATCAGCCCCAGCATTTT. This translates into CASEDPGNQPQHF.

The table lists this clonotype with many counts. As DNA, the CDR3 is TGCAGTGCTAGGGACCGCTCAACCTACGAGCAGTACTTC. Encoded protein: CSARDRSTYEQYF. The chain couples TRBV20-1 to TRBJ2-7, with D unresolved. The CDR3 consists of 13 residues. V lost 3 bases to trimming and J lost 2 bases, with 11 bases between them. Germline V gene lookup returns CDR1 DFQATT and CDR2 SNEGSKA (reference sequence).

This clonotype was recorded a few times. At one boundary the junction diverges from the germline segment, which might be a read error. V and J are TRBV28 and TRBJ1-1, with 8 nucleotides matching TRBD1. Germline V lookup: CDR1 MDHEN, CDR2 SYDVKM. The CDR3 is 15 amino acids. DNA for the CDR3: TGTGCCAGCAGACCCCCCAGACAGGGGCCCGCTGACGCTTTCTTT. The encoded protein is CASRPPRQGPADAFF. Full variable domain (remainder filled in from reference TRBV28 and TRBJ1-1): DVKVTQSSRYLVKRTGEKVFLECVQDMDHENMFWYRQDPGLGLRLIYFSYDVKMKEKGDIPEGYSVSREKKERFSLILESASTNQTSMYLCASRPPRQGPADAFFGQGTRLTVV.